This is a list of T cell receptor beta chains from one sample in a study of control samples from healthy donors and cancer patients. Libraries were prepared by immunoSEQ multiplex PCR; TCRdb keeps only in-frame clonotypes and omits some of them. Of about 29,000 clones listed, about 85% are singletons. Source material: formalin-fixed, paraffin-embedded tissue. These TCRs come from a female donor with melanoma. The CDR3 runs from the conserved cysteine through the conserved F or W. A D gene is named only where the DNA matches it firmly. The size field is filled for only some rows; it gives once, few, many or a size class.

V gene	D gene	J gene	clone size	CDR3 protein	CDR3 DNA
TRBV10-3	-	TRBJ2-3	-	CAISGSVVSTDTQYF	TGTGCCATCAGTGGGTCAGTGGTCAGCACAGATACGCAGTATTTT
TRBV11-3	-	TRBJ2-2	-	CASSLSRLTGELFF	TGTGCCAGCAGCTTATCCCGACTCACCGGGGAGCTGTTTTTT
TRBV5-1	-	TRBJ2-5	-	CASSPDPQETQYF	TGCGCCAGCAGCCCCGATCCACAAGAGACCCAGTACTTC
TRBV6-5	TRBD2	TRBJ2-1	-	CASSYSTSGRDQFF	TGTGCCAGCAGTTACTCGACTAGCGGGAGGGATCAGTTCTTC
TRBV19	-	TRBJ2-1	once	CASSIEGGGGPYNEQFF	TGTGCCAGTAGTATAGAGGGGGGGGGCGGCCCCTACAATGAGCAGTTCTTC
TRBV3-1/TRBV3-2	-	TRBJ1-6	-	CASSQGSFGSPLHF	TGTGCCAGCAGCCAAGGTAGTTTTGGTTCACCCCTCCACTTT
TRBV18	TRBD1	TRBJ2-7	-	CASSPRQGSYEQYF	TGTGCCAGCTCACCTAGACAGGGATCCTACGAGCAGTACTTC
TRBV14	TRBD1	TRBJ2-1	-	CASSQRNTGTGKNEQFF	TGTGCCAGCAGCCAAAGGAACACGGGGACAGGGAAAAATGAGCAGTTCTTC
TRBV7-2	-	TRBJ1-2	-	CASSLAQTDGYTF	TGTGCCAGCAGCTTAGCGCAAACAGATGGCTACACCTTC
TRBV2	-	TRBJ1-2	-	CASSGQENYGYTF	TGTGCCAGCAGTGGGCAGGAGAACTATGGCTACACCTTC
TRBV7-2	-	TRBJ2-7	once	CASSLAPLVSYEQYF	TGTGCCAGCAGCCTAGCCCCTCTGGTCTCCTACGAGCAGTACTTC
TRBV7-9	-	TRBJ1-2	-	CASSLGTAPNYGYTF	TGTGCCAGCAGCTTAGGGACAGCTCCTAACTATGGCTACACCTTC
TRBV18	-	TRBJ2-2	-	CASSPRGGEVTGELFF	TGTGCCAGCTCCCCTAGAGGGGGAGAAGTCACCGGGGAGCTGTTTTTT
TRBV28	TRBD1	TRBJ1-3	-	CASSRQGGFVSGNTIYF	TGTGCCAGCAGCAGACAGGGAGGGTTCGTCTCTGGAAACACCATATATTTT
TRBV3-1/TRBV3-2	-	TRBJ1-2	few	CASSRGGHNYGYTF	TGTGCCAGCAGCCGCGGGGGGCATAACTATGGCTACACCTTC
TRBV4-3	-	TRBJ2-1	-	CASSQEQGGGNEQFF	TGCGCCAGCAGCCAAGAACAGGGAGGAGGGAATGAGCAGTTCTTC
TRBV9	-	TRBJ1-1	-	CASTPIGHTEAFF	TGTGCCAGCACCCCCATTGGACACACTGAAGCTTTCTTT
TRBV11-2	-	TRBJ1-3	-	CASSLRRLGNTIYF	TGTGCCAGCAGCCTTAGGCGTTTAGGAAACACCATATATTTT
TRBV6-5	-	TRBJ1-2	-	CASSFTGGDYGYTF	TGTGCCAGCAGTTTTACTGGGGGAGACTATGGCTACACCTTC
TRBV25-1	-	TRBJ2-1	-	CASSDLYNEQFF	TGTGCCAGCAGTGACCTATACAATGAGCAGTTCTTC
TRBV3-1/TRBV3-2	-	TRBJ2-6	-	CASSQWGSEANVLTF	TGTGCCAGCAGCCAATGGGGGTCTGAGGCCAACGTCCTGACTTTC
TRBV10-3	-	TRBJ1-6	-	CAITSTGDFNSPLHF	TGTGCCATCACTAGTACGGGGGATTTTAATTCACCCCTCCACTTT
TRBV19	TRBD1	TRBJ1-6	-	CASSLTGTAGVVSNSPLHF	TGTGCCAGTAGCCTGACCGGGACAGCCGGGGTCGTTTCCAATTCACCCCTCCACTTT
TRBV25-1	-	TRBJ1-5	-	CASSEDGFSNQPQHF	TGTGCCAGCAGCGAAGACGGTTTTAGCAATCAGCCCCAGCATTTT
TRBV6-5	-	TRBJ1-6	-	CATDEGLYNSPLHF	TGTGCCACCGACGAGGGGCTTTATAATTCACCCCTCCACTTT
TRBV18	-	TRBJ1-1	-	CASSPGVPNTEAFF	TGTGCCAGCTCACCAGGGGTTCCGAACACTGAAGCTTTCTTT
TRBV6-6	-	TRBJ1-2	few	CASSTTTATGYGYTF	TGTGCCAGCAGTACAACGACAGCTACTGGGTATGGCTACACCTTC
TRBV7-2	TRBD1	TRBJ2-7	-	CASSLVQGAYEQYF	TGTGCCAGCAGCTTAGTCCAGGGGGCCTACGAGCAGTACTTC
TRBV12-3/TRBV12-4	-	TRBJ1-2	-	CASSLWRSGGYTF	TGTGCCAGCAGTTTATGGCGGTCTGGAGGCTACACCTTC
TRBV3-1/TRBV3-2	-	TRBJ2-1	-	CASSQDSGRSLINEQFF	TGTGCCAGCAGCCAAGACTCGGGGCGATCCCTGATCAATGAGCAGTTCTTC
TRBV7-2	-	TRBJ1-5	-	CASSLARDQPQHF	TGTGCCAGCAGCTTAGCCAGAGATCAGCCCCAGCATTTT
TRBV29-1	-	TRBJ1-2	-	CSVGAIDYGYTF	TGCAGCGTTGGGGCGATCGATTATGGCTACACCTTC
TRBV4-2	-	TRBJ1-1	-	CASSQASGNLEAFF	TGTGCCAGCAGCCAAGCTTCAGGAAACCTTGAAGCTTTCTTT
TRBV27	TRBD2	TRBJ2-1	-	CASKPPGVAGYNEQFF	TGTGCCAGCAAGCCCCCCGGGGTAGCGGGGTACAATGAGCAGTTCTTC
TRBV6-5	-	TRBJ2-7	once	CASSYSRAVYSYEQYF	TGTGCCAGCAGTTACTCACGGGCAGTTTACTCCTACGAGCAGTACTTC
TRBV5-4	TRBD1	TRBJ1-1	-	CASSPTDRVGTEAFF	TGTGCCAGCAGCCCCACGGACAGGGTGGGCACTGAAGCTTTCTTT
TRBV18	-	TRBJ2-7	-	CASSLGEGISYEQYF	TGTGCCAGCTCACTCGGCGAGGGTATCTCCTACGAGCAGTACTTC
TRBV5-5	-	TRBJ2-5	-	CASSPGLPRETQYF	TGTGCCAGCAGCCCGGGACTGCCGAGGGAGACCCAGTACTTC
TRBV2	TRBD1	TRBJ1-3	few	CASRTGTGVGNTIYF	TGTGCCAGCAGGACCGGGACAGGGGTCGGAAACACCATATATTTT
TRBV7-9	-	TRBJ2-7	once	CASSLGSASYEQYF	TGTGCCAGCAGCTTAGGGTCCGCCTCCTACGAGCAGTACTTC
TRBV6-5	-	TRBJ1-1	few	CASSYLENTEAFF	TGTGCCAGCAGTTACTTAGAGAACACTGAAGCTTTCTTT
TRBV2	TRBD1	TRBJ1-4	-	CASSGQGINEKLFF	TGTGCCAGCAGTGGACAGGGGATAAATGAAAAACTGTTTTTT
TRBV19	-	TRBJ2-7	-	CASSIGQVSSYEQYF	TGTGCCAGTAGTATTGGCCAGGTCAGCTCCTACGAGCAGTACTTC
TRBV19	-	TRBJ2-1	-	CASSIAKGRGYNEQFF	TGTGCCAGTAGTATAGCGAAGGGGCGCGGATACAATGAGCAGTTCTTC
TRBV25-1	TRBD1	TRBJ2-7	-	CASSVAGGFEQYF	TGTGCCAGCAGTGTGGCAGGGGGCTTCGAGCAGTACTTC
TRBV19	-	TRBJ1-2	once	CASLGGQKGGYTF	TGTGCCAGTCTAGGCGGACAAAAGGGTGGCTACACCTTC
TRBV10-3	TRBD1	TRBJ2-1	-	CAIGAGGNEQFF	TGTGCCATCGGGGCAGGGGGAAATGAGCAGTTCTTC
TRBV3-1/TRBV3-2	TRBD1	TRBJ1-3	-	CASSQISPGQLFSGNTIYF	TGTGCCAGCAGCCAAATCTCCCCGGGACAGCTTTTCTCTGGAAACACCATATATTTT
TRBV12-3/TRBV12-4	-	TRBJ2-7	-	CASSLAGKGEQYF	TGTGCCAGCAGTTTGGCAGGGAAAGGCGAGCAGTACTTC
TRBV18	TRBD2	TRBJ2-1	-	CASSSRLAGTGYNEQFF	TGTGCCAGCTCATCTAGACTAGCGGGGACGGGCTACAATGAGCAGTTCTTC